These 15 T cell receptor beta chains originate from one sample sequenced in a study of cytomegalovirus exposure and HLA in healthy donors (dated by TCRdb to 2017 to 2019). The receptor library was made with the immunoSEQ multiplex PCR assay. For the multiplex PCR, a mixture combining 60 forward primers for TCR Vbeta segments and 13 reverse primers for TCR Jbeta segments was used. As stored in TCRdb, this immuneACCESS dataset retains in-frame rearrangements with V and J assigned. A fraction of the clones does not appear; measured against another copy, unresolved V genes explain less than half of the discrepancy, and the remainder lacks a known reason. The sample table includes about 160,000 clones. Over 1% of the sample comes from the top ten. Sequencing was done on a sample of PBMCs. The receptors shown here come from an older woman in good health and CMV-seronegative.

The rearrangement joins TRBV5-1 to TRBJ1-6, with a tentative D call TRBD1 (6 bases). V lost 4 bases and J lost 0, with 8 bases in between. The CDR3 consists of 15 residues. Germline values: CDR1 SGHRS, CDR2 YFSETQ. The CDR3 DNA follows: TGCGCCAGCAGCGTCAGGGGCTCCTATAATTCACCCCTCCACTTT. Translation gives CASSVRGSYNSPLHF.

This chain joins TRBV15 and TRBJ1-2; a weak D match, TRBD1 (6 bases). CDR3 length: 15 residues. V dropped 0 bases and J dropped 6 bases, with 14 bases sitting between them. Germline CDR1 reads LNHNV; CDR2 reads YYDKDF (reference sequence). The CDR3 sequence: CATSRDLGAGNGYTF. The CDR3 nucleotides are TGTGCCACCAGCAGAGATTTGGGGGCTGGGAATGGCTACACCTTC. Full variable domain (rest looked up from reference TRBV15 and TRBJ1-2): DAMVIQNPRYQVTQFGKPVTLSCSQTLNHNVMYWYQQKSSQAPKLLFHYYDKDFNNEADTPDNFQSRRPNTSFCFLDIRSPGLGDTAMYLCATSRDLGAGNGYTFGSGTRLTVV.

The chain employs TRBV5-5 and TRBJ1-1; D remains ambiguous. Trimming removed 2 bases at V and 4 bases at J, with 9 bases between. The CDR3 is made up of 13 amino acids. Germline CDR1 reads SGHKS; CDR2 reads YYEKEE (reference sequence). The CDR3 region is CASSLYNPTEAFF. In DNA form, the CDR3 reads TGTGCCAGCAGCTTATACAACCCCACTGAAGCTTTCTTT.

The genes are TRBV5-4 and TRBJ1-2, with 7 positions matching TRBD1. J was trimmed by 3 bases and V by 5 bases; bases with no gene match: 7. The germline gives CDR1 SGHNT, CDR2 YYREEE (reference sequence). There are 14 residues in the CDR3. The CDR3 bases are TGTGCCAGCAGTTCACAGGGGTGGGACTATGGCTACACCTTC. Protein sequence: CASSSQGWDYGYTF.

This chain uses TRBV15 with TRBJ2-1; the D gene is possibly TRBD1 (5 bases). The CDR3 extends over 15 amino acids. CDR1 and CDR2 (germline): LNHNV, YYDKDF (reference sequence). V lost 8 bases, J lost 0 bases, and 14 bases lay in between. This CDR3 is CATRLQGGSYNEQFF. The CDR3 DNA reads as TGTGCCACCCGCCTTCAGGGTGGCTCCTACAATGAGCAGTTCTTC.

The chain employs TRBV11-3 and TRBJ2-1; no clear D gene. Germline V CDR1 and CDR2: SGHNT, YENEEA. V was cut by 3 bases and J by 0 bases, with 9 bases left in between. The CDR3 spans 15 residues. This chain's CDR3 is CASSFAGVSYNEQFF. CDR3 coding DNA: TGTGCCAGCAGCTTCGCCGGAGTCTCCTACAATGAGCAGTTCTTC.

The chain recombines TRBV6-1 with TRBJ1-1; D is perhaps TRBD1 (6 bases). The CDR3 consists of 12 residues. CDR1 is MNHNS and CDR2 is SASEGT in the germline V gene. The V and J ends lost 7 bases and 4 bases respectively, with 10 bases between them. The CDR3 DNA is TGTGCCAGCATTAACAGGGCCACTGAAGCTTTCTTT. Translated, it gives CASINRATEAFF.

This sequence joins TRBV4-2 and TRBJ1-2; D perhaps matches TRBD1 (6 bases). The CDR3 loop spans 17 amino acids. Germline V lookup: CDR1 LGHNA, CDR2 YNFKEQ. The ends were cut back, 3 bases at V and 4 bases at J, with 21 bases in the middle. As DNA, the CDR3 is TGTGCCAGCAGCCAGACGGGACAAGCCTTAGGGCCCTATGGCTACACCTTC. Its translation: CASSQTGQALGPYGYTF.

The CDR3 protein is CASSFPRTGGGSYEQYF. CDR3 DNA: TGTGCCAGCAGCTTCCCCCGGACAGGGGGCGGCTCCTACGAGCAGTACTTC. The chain couples TRBV11-1 to TRBJ2-7; 11 bases are a match to TRBD1. J lost 0 bases, V lost 3 bases, and 7 bases had no gene match. Looked up from germline, CDR1 is SGHAT and CDR2 is FQDESV (reference sequence). This CDR3 contains 17 residues. Full variable domain (missing parts from reference TRBV11-1 and TRBJ2-7): EAEVAQSPRYKITEKSQAVAFWCDPISGHATLYWYRQILGQGPELLVQFQDESVVDDSQLPKDRFSAERLKGVDSTLKIQPAELGDSAMYLCASSFPRTGGGSYEQYFGPGTRLTVT.

The chain uses TRBV11-2 and TRBJ2-7, with a weak D call TRBD2 (6 bases). Trimming cost V 6 bases and J 3 bases, with 12 bases left between them. This CDR3 comprises 13 residues. Germline V gene lookup returns CDR1 SGHAT and CDR2 FQNNGV. The CDR3 sequence: CASSLAGFYEQYF. CDR3 DNA sequence: TGTGCCAGCAGTCTTGCGGGGTTCTACGAGCAGTACTTC. The full variable domain, with the rest looked up from reference TRBV11-2 and TRBJ2-7, is EAGVAQSPRYKIIEKRQSVAFWCNPISGHATLYWYQQILGQGPKLLIQFQNNGVVDDSQLPKDRFSAERLKGVDSTLKIQPAKLEDSAVYLCASSLAGFYEQYFGPGTRLTVT.

The genes are TRBV5-1 and TRBJ2-5; TRBD2 aligns across 7 bases. Gene TRBJ2-7 matches the end of the DNA better, so the J call may be wrong. The CDR3 is 14 residues long. The V gene's germline CDR1 is SGHRS and CDR2 YFSETQ. The CDR3 DNA reads TGCGCCAGCAGCGGGGAGGGATTCCCCTACGAGCAGTACTTC. Residues: CASSGEGFPYEQYF.

The chain is built from TRBV15 and TRBJ1-4; possibly TRBD1 for D (6 bases). With 1 base removed from V and 0 bases from J, the gap between germline ends came to 12 bases. Germline V gene lookup returns CDR1 LNHNV and CDR2 YYDKDF (reference sequence). CDR3 length: 17 residues. The CDR3 sequence: CATSRGTDLATNEKLFF. CDR3 nucleotides: TGTGCCACCAGCAGAGGGACAGACTTAGCAACTAATGAAAAACTGTTTTTT.

The chain couples TRBV10-3 to TRBJ2-1, with D possibly being TRBD2 (6 bases). The CDR3 totals 15 residues. CDR1 is ENHRY and CDR2 is SYGVKD in the germline V gene. The V and J ends lost 0 bases and 7 bases respectively, with 13 bases between them. In DNA form, the CDR3 reads TGTGCCATCAGTGAGTCGATTGGGGGGAGTAATGAGCAGTTCTTC. Residues: CAISESIGGSNEQFF.

V and J are TRBV14 and TRBJ1-1; D unresolved. V lost 4 bases and J 11 bases, leaving 14 bases between the germline ends. Germline V gives CDR1 SGHDN, CDR2 FVKESK. The CDR3 runs to 12 residues. CDR3 region: CASSLEPTRAFF. In DNA form, the CDR3 reads TGTGCCAGCAGCCTGGAGCCGACTAGGGCTTTCTTT. The variable domain in full, completed from reference TRBV14 and TRBJ1-1, reads EAGVTQFPSHSVIEKGQTVTLRCDPISGHDNLYWYRRVMGKEIKFLLHFVKESKQDESGMPNNRFLAERTGGTYSTLKVQPAELEDSGVYFCASSLEPTRAFFGQGTRLTVV.

V usage is TRBV27 and J usage is TRBJ1-2; the match to TRBD1 covers 7 bases. Germline V gives CDR1 MNHEY, CDR2 SMNVEV (reference sequence). The CDR3 extends over 15 amino acids. V shed 0 bases, J shed 6 bases, and the junction held 7 bases outside the gene matches. In DNA form, the CDR3 reads TGTGCCAGCAGTTTATCGAGAGGGGGCGCGGATGGCTACACCTTC. Its translation is CASSLSRGGADGYTF.